Shown below are 18 T cell receptor beta chains from a single sample sequenced in a study of T-cell reconstitution after alpha-beta-depleted transplantation in children. This sample's TCRbeta library carried unique molecular identifier barcodes. TCRdb used MiXCR to reprocess the PCR reads, holding one entry per CDR3 protein. There are 700,000 to 850,000 distinct CDR3 sequences in the sample; 15% to 20% occur only once, and about 5% lies in the top ten. Here the sequenced sample was PBMCs, mostly from graft donor cells, taken 360 days after TCRalphabeta/CD19-depleted stem cell transplant. The source of these receptors is a male patient aged 10 to 17 who had a stem cell transplant for acute lymphoblastic leukemia, so the T cells may come from the graft donor.

DNA for the CDR3: TGTGCCACCAGTGACTCCGGGACAGGTCACAATGAGCAGTTCTTC. This sequence encodes CATSDSGTGHNEQFF. The chain links TRBV24-1 to TRBJ2-1, with 8 bases aligning to TRBD1. The trim removed 4 bases at V and 5 bases at J, leaving 6 bases unmatched. The CDR3 has 15 amino acids. The germline gives CDR1 KGHDR, CDR2 SFDVKD.

The V and J genes are TRBV24-1 and TRBJ2-1; perhaps TRBD1 as D (6 bases). This CDR3 spans 11 amino acids. V was clipped by 7 bases and J by 10 bases, with 10 bases between them. Germline loops: CDR1 KGHDR, CDR2 SFDVKD. CDR3 sequence: CATSTRGEQFF. As DNA, the CDR3 is TGTGCCACCAGCACCAGGGGCGAGCAGTTCTTC.

This rearrangement joins TRBV11-1 to TRBJ2-5, with TRBD1 matching 8 bases. CDR1 SGHAT and CDR2 FQDESV come from the germline V gene (reference sequence). V lost 0 bases, J lost 5 bases, and 2 bases stayed unmatched. The CDR3 consists of 14 residues. The CDR3, as DNA: TGTGCCAGCAGCTTAGCGCGGACAGGGGAGACCCAGTACTTC. Translated, it gives CASSLARTGETQYF.

The rearrangement joins TRBV9 to TRBJ2-2; 10 nucleotides align to TRBD2. Germline V lookup: CDR1 SGDLS, CDR2 YYNGEE. The CDR3 loop spans 19 amino acids. Trimming cost V 1 base and J 1 base; bases outside gene matches: 10. The CDR3 is CASSVNGLAEVRNTGELFF. The DNA for the CDR3 is TGTGCCAGCAGCGTAAATGGACTAGCGGAAGTAAGGAACACCGGGGAGCTGTTTTTT.

The rearrangement joins TRBV29-1 to TRBJ2-7; TRBD2 aligns across 8 bases. J gave up 0 bases and V 0 bases, and 7 bases lay outside the gene matches. The germline gives CDR1 SQVTM, CDR2 ANQGSEA. The CDR3 has 16 amino acids. The CDR3 DNA reads TGCAGCGTTGAAGATCGGGGGGGGAAGAGCTCCTACGAGCAGTACTTC. Translation: CSVEDRGGKSSYEQYF.

This clonotype has a count of ten or more. The CDR3 DNA sequence: TGTGCCATCAGTGGGCAGGGTATGAACACTGAAGCTTTCTTT. Encoded protein: CAISGQGMNTEAFF. The chain employs TRBV10-3 and TRBJ1-1, with a possible D match to TRBD1 (5 bases). Trimming took 4 bases from V and 0 from J, leaving 9 bases between them. Looked up from germline, CDR1 is ENHRY and CDR2 is SYGVKD. The CDR3 extends over 14 amino acids.

This clonotype was picked up a small number of times. The gene calls are TRBV7-6 and TRBJ2-3; no clear D. The CDR3 has 17 amino acids. V shed 1 base and J shed 5 bases, with 19 bases lying between them. Per germline, CDR1 SGHVS and CDR2 FNYEAQ. The DNA of the CDR3 is TGTGCCAGCAGCTTAGAGGGTTCTGTACTCCAACGAGATACGCAGTATTTT. Translating it yields CASSLEGSVLQRDTQYF.

Only a few counts were recorded for this clonotype. The gene calls are TRBV15 and TRBJ1-2, with D tentatively TRBD1 (5 bases). With 0 bases removed from V and 7 bases from J, the gap between germline ends came to 12 bases. Germline V gene lookup returns CDR1 LNHNV and CDR2 YYDKDF (reference sequence). The CDR3 covers 14 residues. CDR3: CATSRDLAGPGYTF. The CDR3 nucleotides read TGTGCCACCAGCAGAGATCTGGCAGGGCCTGGCTACACCTTC.

This clonotype was counted ten times or more. The chain has TRBV29-1 and TRBJ2-5, with TRBD2 matching 8 bases. CDR3 size: 14 residues. Unmatched junction bases numbered 5, after V lost 1 base and J lost 4 bases. CDR1 and CDR2 (germline): SQVTM, ANQGSEA. The CDR3 spells CSVEGWGTRETQYF. The CDR3 coding sequence is TGCAGCGTTGAAGGGTGGGGGACTAGAGAGACCCAGTACTTC. The full variable domain, rest sourced from reference TRBV29-1 and TRBJ2-5, is SAVISQKPSRDICQRGTSLTIQCQVDSQVTMMFWYRQQPGQSLTLIATANQGSEATYESGFVIDKFPISRPNLTFSTLTVSNMSPEDSSIYLCSVEGWGTRETQYFGPGTRLLVL.

The V call is TRBV25-1, the J call TRBJ1-3; the match to TRBD1 covers 8 bases. Per germline, CDR1 MGHDK and CDR2 SYGVNS. The J segment lost 3 bases and the V segment lost 2 bases, leaving 6 bases of the junction unmatched. This CDR3 has 16 residues. CDR3 nucleotide sequence: TGTGCCAGCAGTGAACGCAGGGGGCAGGGTGGAAACACCATATATTTT. Amino acids: CASSERRGQGGNTIYF.

This clonotype came up many times. The junction shows a germline mismatch at one end, possibly a read error. The CDR3 nucleotides read TGTGCCAGCAGTACCAGGGGGAACCAAGAGGCCCAGTACTTC. Translation gives CASSTRGNQEAQYF. This chain connects TRBV27 to TRBJ2-5; TRBD1 matches 7 bases. Per the germline V gene, CDR1 is MNHEY and CDR2 is SMNVEV (reference sequence). The CDR3 length is 14 residues.

This clonotype was picked up many times. The chain combines TRBV29-1 with TRBJ1-1; a possible D gene is TRBD1 (6 bases). Between the trimmed V and J ends, which lost 1 base and 6 bases, there was a span of 12 bases. The CDR3 is made up of 13 amino acids. Germline assignment: CDR1 SQVTM and CDR2 ANQGSEA. The CDR3 reads CSVEVGGPAEAFF. The CDR3 bases are TGCAGCGTTGAAGTGGGGGGCCCAGCTGAAGCTTTCTTT.

This chain links TRBV3-1 with TRBJ2-7, with unresolved D. Trimming stripped 4 bases from V and 5 bases from J, with 12 bases between. This CDR3 has 13 residues. From germline, CDR1 is LGHDT and CDR2 YNNKEL (reference sequence). The CDR3 region has the DNA TGTGCCAGCAGCCTTTCTGGTCTCGACGAGCAGTACTTC. Residues: CASSLSGLDEQYF.

The chain combines TRBV20-1 with TRBJ2-1; D could derive from TRBD1 or TRBD2 (5 bases each). The V end lost 3 bases, the J end lost 2 bases, and 11 bases lay between the germline ends. This CDR3 has 14 residues. Per the germline V gene, CDR1 is DFQATT and CDR2 is SNEGSKA (reference sequence). The CDR3 sequence: CSASYPGPYNEQFF. The CDR3 DNA follows: TGCAGTGCTAGTTACCCGGGACCCTACAATGAGCAGTTCTTC.

The chain links TRBV3-1 to TRBJ2-5, with D unresolved. The CDR3 is made up of 15 amino acids. Germline loops: CDR1 LGHDT, CDR2 YNNKEL (reference sequence). Between the trimmed V and J ends, which lost 1 base and 5 bases, there was a span of 14 bases. The CDR3 coding sequence is TGTGCCAGCAGCCAAGGACTTCCCCCTAGGGAGACCCAGTACTTC. Its protein product is CASSQGLPPRETQYF.

The CDR3 sequence: CASSLAWKSSYNEQFF. The DNA of the CDR3 is TGTGCCAGCAGCTTGGCTTGGAAAAGCTCCTACAATGAGCAGTTCTTC. The V gene is TRBV5-5, the J gene TRBJ2-1; D unclear. Trimming left V 0 bases short and J 0 bases short, with 10 bases between. The CDR3 is made up of 16 amino acids. CDR1 is SGHKS and CDR2 is YYEKEE in the germline V gene (reference sequence).

The chain is built from TRBV7-3 and TRBJ1-1; TRBD1 is a possible D gene (5 bases). With 1 base removed from V and 1 base from J, the gap between germline ends came to 10 bases. The CDR3 contains 15 residues. The germline gives CDR1 SGHTA, CDR2 FQGTGA. This chain's CDR3 is CASSLKAGPNTEAFF. The CDR3 bases are TGTGCCAGCAGCTTAAAGGCAGGGCCGAACACTGAAGCTTTCTTT.

The CDR3 nucleotides read TGTGCCAGCAGCCAAAGGGCTTCCGGGACTAGCGGGAGTCCCTACAATGAGCAGTTCTTC. It specifies CASSQRASGTSGSPYNEQFF. The chain joins TRBV3-1 to TRBJ2-1; 14 bases match TRBD2. The CDR3 is 20 residues long. Germline trimming cut 2 bases from V and 2 bases from J; bases unmatched to any gene: 11. Germline CDR1 is LGHDT and CDR2 is YNNKEL (reference sequence).